This T cell receptor beta chain was found in a study of PD-L1 blockade in urothelial cancer. About the research overall: The authors examined blood 3 weeks (second dose) and 6 weeks after treatment start. General study points: Blood TCR clonality below the median before treatment was a predictor of better survival.

As regards this clone: The target antigen is unknown.

Trimming took off 5 bases at V and 15 bases at J, with 17 bases between the two ends. This CDR3 is 12 amino acids long. Germline lookup yields CDR1 MNHEY and CDR2 SMNVEV (reference sequence). Noted time point: pretreatment peripheral blood. The repertoire was sequenced with immunoSEQ multiplex PCR; TCRdb's copy has only in-frame clones and lacks some. The profile shows fewer than 100,000 clones, around 85% of them singletons. This TCR came from a man between 35 and 55 years old with urothelial cancer. The chain joins TRBV27 to TRBJ2-1; no clear D. The specimen comprised PBMCs, sampled around atezolizumab (anti-PD-L1) treatment. The CDR3 is CASSIIRSQVFF. The DNA for the CDR3 is TGTGCCAGCAGTATAATCAGGTCTCAGGTGTTCTTC.